Shown below are 24 T cell receptor beta chains from a single sample sequenced in a study of graft-versus-host responses after intestinal transplantation. These TCRs are of unknown antigen specificity. The protocol was immunoSEQ multiplex PCR, while the TCRdb copy is restricted to in-frame clones and leaves out a portion. The sample yields tens of thousands of clones, roughly 92% seen once. Sequencing used unstimulated CD4+ T cells sorted from spleen or lymph node cells, obtained before intestinal transplant. The receptors come from a human donor who received an intestinal transplant.

This chain links TRBV5-4 with TRBJ1-2, with 7 nucleotides matching TRBD1. The CDR3 is 15 amino acids. V dropped 4 bases and J dropped 5; count of bases not matched to a gene: 11. CDR1 SGHNT and CDR2 YYREEE come from the germline V gene (reference sequence). Here the CDR3 reads CASSPTGDPLYGYTF. DNA for the CDR3: TGTGCCAGCAGCCCTACAGGGGACCCCTTGTATGGCTACACCTTC.

The CDR3 loop is CASSLFPGTGEIYEQYF. Here the CDR3 DNA reads TGTGCCAGCAGTTTATTCCCCGGGACAGGGGAAATCTACGAGCAGTACTTC. The rearrangement uses TRBV27 and TRBJ2-7, with 10 bases fitting TRBD1. This CDR3 has 17 residues. CDR1 is MNHEY, CDR2 SMNVEV, per germline (reference sequence). The V and J ends lost 1 base and 3 bases, in that order; junction bases with no gene match: 9.

The chain links TRBV5-1 to TRBJ1-6; perhaps TRBD1 as D (5 bases). The V gene's germline CDR1 is SGHRS and CDR2 YFSETQ. The CDR3 totals 15 residues. V was cut by 6 bases and J by 10 bases, with 20 bases left in between. The CDR3 DNA follows: TGCGCCAGCACCACCTTGGGGCAGGGCGAATCACCCCTCCACTTT. As protein: CASTTLGQGESPLHF.

This clone has more than one count but fewer than ten. V usage is TRBV28 and J usage is TRBJ2-7; TRBD2 is a possible D gene (6 bases). V lost 6 bases, J lost 5 bases, and 20 bases lay in between. Germline-derived CDR1 and CDR2 are MDHEN and SYDVKM. The CDR3 is 15 amino acids. The chain's CDR3 is CASSLFTSNGHEQYF. DNA of the CDR3: TGTGCCAGCAGCCTCTTCACTAGCAATGGGCACGAGCAGTACTTC.

The chain uses TRBV19 and TRBJ1-2, with D maybe TRBD1 (5 bases). The CDR3 length is 15 residues. The V and J ends lost 7 bases and 7 bases respectively, with 22 bases between them. Per the germline V gene, CDR1 is LNHDA and CDR2 is SQIVND (reference sequence). The CDR3 DNA reads TGTGCCAGTACCCCCGGACATATTTTTAGGGCTGGCTACACCTTC. Its translation is CASTPGHIFRAGYTF.

The chain uses TRBV18 and TRBJ1-5; the D gene is possibly TRBD1 (5 bases). The V gene's germline CDR1 is KGHSH and CDR2 LQKENI. Trimming removed 1 base from V and 3 bases from J, with 7 bases in between. There are 14 residues in the CDR3. CDR3 DNA sequence: TGTGCCAGCTCACCACAGGGGAACAATCAGCCCCAGCATTTT. Protein: CASSPQGNNQPQHF.

The chain carries TRBV7-3 and TRBJ2-3, with 11 bases that match TRBD2. Germline CDR1 is SGHTA and CDR2 is FQGTGA. Trimming removed 4 bases from V and 4 bases from J; junction bases left unmatched: 13. The CDR3 is 18 residues long. Here the CDR3 DNA reads TGTGCCAGCAGCTCCTCTGGTAGCGGGAGGGCCAGTGCAGATACGCAGTATTTT. Its translation: CASSSSGSGRASADTQYF.

The gene calls are TRBV18 and TRBJ2-5, with 11 bases matching TRBD2. The CDR3 is made up of 14 amino acids. The V gene end was trimmed by 4 bases and the J gene end by 4 bases; junction bases not matched to a gene: 2. Germline CDR1 is KGHSH and CDR2 is LQKENI. This CDR3 reads CASSLAGGPETQYF. Here the CDR3 DNA reads TGTGCCAGCTCACTAGCGGGAGGGCCAGAGACCCAGTACTTC. The variable domain in full, with the rest retrieved from reference TRBV18 and TRBJ2-5, is NAGVMQNPRHLVRRRGQEARLRCSPMKGHSHVYWYRQLPEEGLKFMVYLQKENIIDESGMPKERFSAEFPKEGPSILRIQQVVRGDSAAYFCASSLAGGPETQYFGPGTRLLVL.

This sequence joins TRBV5-1 and TRBJ1-2, with 8 nucleotides matching TRBD1. From germline, CDR1 is SGHRS and CDR2 YFSETQ. The CDR3 has 19 amino acids. V dropped 0 bases and J dropped 1; count of bases not matched to a gene: 14. The CDR3 protein is CASSLGALGQADSNYGYTF. The CDR3 DNA reads as TGCGCCAGCAGCTTGGGAGCTTTGGGACAGGCAGATAGTAACTATGGCTACACCTTC.

The chain joins TRBV2 to TRBJ2-5, with D hard to call. CDR3 length: 13 amino acids. V shed 4 bases and J shed 0 bases, with 6 bases lying between them. Germline CDR1 is SNHLY and CDR2 is FYNNEI. The DNA of the CDR3 is TGTGCCAGCAGTGGGGCGAACCAAGAGACCCAGTACTTC. It codes for CASSGANQETQYF.

This chain uses TRBV19 with TRBJ2-7; a weak D match, TRBD2 (5 bases). The CDR3 is made up of 16 amino acids. Germline V gene lookup returns CDR1 LNHDA and CDR2 SQIVND (reference sequence). Trimming took 5 bases from V and 3 from J, leaving 20 bases between them. The CDR3 DNA sequence: TGTGCCAGTAGTTCGGTAGCGCCCAGTACCGTCTACGAGCAGTACTTC. Residues: CASSSVAPSTVYEQYF.

The rearrangement links TRBV18 to TRBJ2-1, with 7 positions matching TRBD1. V lost 3 bases and J lost 6; bases outside the gene matches: 8. The CDR3 totals 15 residues. Germline loops: CDR1 KGHSH, CDR2 LQKENI. CDR3 residues: CASSPGQTYRNEQFF. The DNA of the CDR3 is TGTGCCAGCTCACCGGGACAGACCTACCGCAATGAGCAGTTCTTC. Full variable domain (outside the CDR3, taken from reference TRBV18 and TRBJ2-1): NAGVMQNPRHLVRRRGQEARLRCSPMKGHSHVYWYRQLPEEGLKFMVYLQKENIIDESGMPKERFSAEFPKEGPSILRIQQVVRGDSAAYFCASSPGQTYRNEQFFGPGTRLTVL.

The CDR3 DNA sequence: TGTGCCAGCTCACCCGCGACAGGCTTAAATGAAAAACTGTTTTTT. Amino acid sequence: CASSPATGLNEKLFF. The chain joins TRBV18 to TRBJ1-4; a weak D match, TRBD1 (6 bases). Germline V gives CDR1 KGHSH, CDR2 LQKENI. The CDR3 totals 15 residues. The V end lost 3 bases, the J end lost 5 bases, and 13 bases lay between the germline ends.

This chain joins TRBV5-5 and TRBJ1-2; D is unclear. This CDR3 is built from 13 residues. Germline lookup yields CDR1 SGHKS and CDR2 YYEKEE (reference sequence). Trimming left V 4 bases short and J 2 bases short, with 9 bases between. In DNA, the CDR3 is TGTGCCAGCAGCCTGGGAACCAACTATGGCTACACCTTC. It specifies CASSLGTNYGYTF.

The chain has TRBV28 and TRBJ1-6; 7 bases fit TRBD1. V lost 6 bases and J lost 7; bases outside the gene matches: 9. From germline, CDR1 is MDHEN and CDR2 SYDVKM. The CDR3 has 15 amino acids. The CDR3 is CASSTRDSRNSPLHF. The CDR3 region has the DNA TGTGCCAGCAGCACCCGGGACAGTAGAAATTCACCCCTCCACTTT.

The V gene is TRBV11-2, the J gene TRBJ1-1; D not resolved. Germline loops: CDR1 SGHAT, CDR2 FQNNGV. With 1 base removed from V and 4 bases from J, the gap between germline ends came to 22 bases. The CDR3 covers 18 residues. CDR3 in amino acids: CASSLVWTEKSGITEAFF. CDR3 in DNA: TGTGCCAGCAGCTTAGTTTGGACCGAAAAATCGGGAATCACTGAAGCTTTCTTT.

This rearrangement joins TRBV5-1 to TRBJ1-6, with D possibly being TRBD1 (5 bases). Germline CDR1 reads SGHRS; CDR2 reads YFSETQ. This CDR3 is built from 16 residues. The V and J ends lost 4 bases and 7 bases respectively, with 18 bases between them. CDR3 in amino acids: CASSPLPGRQNSPLHF. The CDR3 nucleotides are TGCGCCAGCAGCCCACTGCCGGGACGGCAAAATTCACCCCTCCACTTT.

The J gene is TRBJ2-1, the V gene TRBV14; no definite D call. This CDR3 contains 11 residues. Deletions cut 4 bases from V and 5 bases from J, with 3 bases between. Germline V gene data show CDR1 as SGHDN and CDR2 as FVKESK. DNA for the CDR3: TGTGCCAGCAGCCTACACAATGAGCAGTTCTTC. Translation gives CASSLHNEQFF.

This chain links TRBV7-9 with TRBJ2-4; D is possibly TRBD2 (6 bases). The ends were cut back, 5 bases at V and 0 bases at J, with 20 bases in the middle. CDR1 and CDR2 (germline): SEHNR, FQNEAQ (reference sequence). The CDR3 spans 18 residues. For the CDR3, the DNA is TGTGCCAGCAGCCCCGGGGCGTCTAGCGCACTAGCCAAAAACATTCAGTACTTC. Protein product: CASSPGASSALAKNIQYF.

The chain has TRBV5-4 and TRBJ2-7, with D tentatively TRBD1 (6 bases). V gave up 1 base and J gave up 4 bases, with 12 bases separating them. The CDR3 is 14 residues long. Germline CDR1 is SGHNT and CDR2 is YYREEE (reference sequence). In DNA form, the CDR3 reads TGTGCCAGCAGCTTGAAGGACAGAGTTTACGAGCAGTACTTC. It encodes CASSLKDRVYEQYF.

This sequence joins TRBV28 and TRBJ2-2, with 12 bases that match TRBD2. The germline gives CDR1 MDHEN, CDR2 SYDVKM. The CDR3 contains 17 residues. With 6 bases clipped from V and 5 bases from J, the junction kept 10 bases outside the gene matches. CDR3: CASRTARGLAGTGELFF. The CDR3 DNA reads as TGTGCCAGCAGGACCGCTAGAGGACTAGCGGGAACCGGGGAGCTGTTTTTT.

The rearrangement links TRBV4-1 to TRBJ1-1; D is unresolved. V lost 4 bases, J lost 8 bases, and 2 bases lay in between. The CDR3 extends over 9 amino acids. Germline V gene lookup returns CDR1 MGHRA and CDR2 YSYEKL. CDR3 in DNA: TGCGCCAGCAGCCGGGAAGCTTTCTTT. Amino acid sequence: CASSREAFF.

The gene calls are TRBV5-1 and TRBJ2-7; a possible D gene is TRBD1 (6 bases). Trimming cost V 0 bases and J 5 bases, with 30 bases left between them. The length of the CDR3 is 20 residues. CDR1 and CDR2 from the germline V gene are SGHRS and YFSETQ. The CDR3 loop reads CASSLDKRQAFDKHKDEQYF. The CDR3 bases are TGCGCCAGCAGCTTGGATAAGAGACAGGCCTTCGATAAACATAAGGACGAGCAGTACTTC. The full variable domain, its missing parts supplied by reference TRBV5-1 and TRBJ2-7, is KAGVTQTPRYLIKTRGQQVTLSCSPISGHRSVSWYQQTPGQGLQFLFEYFSETQRNKGNFPGRFSGRQFSNSRSEMNVSTLELGDSALYLCASSLDKRQAFDKHKDEQYFGPGTRLTVT.

This clone was observed a single time. The rearrangement links TRBV28 to TRBJ2-3; D perhaps matches TRBD2 (5 bases). V was cut by 6 bases and J by 3 bases, with 13 bases left in between. This CDR3 region has 14 residues. The germline V gene encodes CDR1 MDHEN and CDR2 SYDVKM. This chain's CDR3 is CASRTSPGTDTQYF. CDR3 DNA: TGTGCCAGCAGGACCAGCCCGGGAACAGATACGCAGTATTTT.